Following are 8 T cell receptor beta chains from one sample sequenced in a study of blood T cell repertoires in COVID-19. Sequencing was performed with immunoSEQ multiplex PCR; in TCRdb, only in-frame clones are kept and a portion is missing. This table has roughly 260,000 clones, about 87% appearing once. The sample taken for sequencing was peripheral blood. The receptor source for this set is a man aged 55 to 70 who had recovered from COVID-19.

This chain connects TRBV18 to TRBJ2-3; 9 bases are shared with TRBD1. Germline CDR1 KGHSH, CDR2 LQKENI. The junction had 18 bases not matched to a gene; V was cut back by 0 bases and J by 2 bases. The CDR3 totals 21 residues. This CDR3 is CASSPPHRGRVGGQLTDTQYF. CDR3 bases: TGTGCCAGCTCACCACCCCACAGGGGGCGCGTAGGGGGGCAGCTCACAGATACGCAGTATTTT.

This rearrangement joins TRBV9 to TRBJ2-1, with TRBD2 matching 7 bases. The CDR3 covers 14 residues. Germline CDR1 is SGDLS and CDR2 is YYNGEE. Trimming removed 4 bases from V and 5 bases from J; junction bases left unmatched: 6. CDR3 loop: CASSPEGLNNEQFF. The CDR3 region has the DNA TGTGCCAGCAGCCCCGAGGGACTAAACAATGAGCAGTTCTTC.

This CDR3 is CASRRGYYGYTF. CDR3 in DNA: TGTGCCAGCAGGCGGGGATACTATGGCTACACCTTC. The genes are TRBV12-3 or TRBV12-4 and TRBJ1-2; D gene unclear. The CDR3 runs 12 residues. V lost 6 bases, J lost 3 bases, and 8 bases lay in between.

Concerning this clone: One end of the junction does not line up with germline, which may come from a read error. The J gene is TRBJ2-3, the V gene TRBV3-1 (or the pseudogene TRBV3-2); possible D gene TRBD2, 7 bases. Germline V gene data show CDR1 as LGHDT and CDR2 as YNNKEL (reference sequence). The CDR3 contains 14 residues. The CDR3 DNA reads TGTGCCAGCACCACTCGCGGGGGCACGGATACGCAGTATTTT. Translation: CASTTRGGTDTQYF.

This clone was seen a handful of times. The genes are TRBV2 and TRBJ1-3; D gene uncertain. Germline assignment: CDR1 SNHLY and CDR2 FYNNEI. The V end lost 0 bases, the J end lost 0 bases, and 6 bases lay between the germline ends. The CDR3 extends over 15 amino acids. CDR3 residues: CASSEARVSGNTIYF. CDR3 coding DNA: TGTGCCAGCAGTGAAGCGAGGGTCTCTGGAAACACCATATATTTT.

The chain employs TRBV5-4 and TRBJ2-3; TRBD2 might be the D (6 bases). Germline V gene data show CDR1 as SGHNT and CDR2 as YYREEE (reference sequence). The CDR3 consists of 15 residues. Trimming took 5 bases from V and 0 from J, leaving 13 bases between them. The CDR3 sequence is CASRTGDFSTDTQYF. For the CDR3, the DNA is TGTGCCAGCAGAACGGGGGACTTTAGCACAGATACGCAGTATTTT.

CDR3 DNA: TGTGCCAGCAGCTACACTCCAAACGGGGACACTGAAGCTTTCTTT. Its protein is CASSYTPNGDTEAFF. The chain is built from TRBV11-1 and TRBJ1-1; D uncertain. This CDR3 is built from 15 residues. V lost 4 bases, J lost 3 bases, and 15 bases lay in between. In germline, CDR1 is SGHAT, CDR2 FQDESV (reference sequence).

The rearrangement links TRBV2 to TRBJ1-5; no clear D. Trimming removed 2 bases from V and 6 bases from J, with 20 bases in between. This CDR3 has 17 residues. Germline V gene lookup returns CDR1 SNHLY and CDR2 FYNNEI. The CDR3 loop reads CASSEPFRGSGSQPQHF. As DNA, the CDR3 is TGTGCCAGCAGTGAACCATTCCGAGGGTCAGGTTCTCAGCCCCAGCATTTT.